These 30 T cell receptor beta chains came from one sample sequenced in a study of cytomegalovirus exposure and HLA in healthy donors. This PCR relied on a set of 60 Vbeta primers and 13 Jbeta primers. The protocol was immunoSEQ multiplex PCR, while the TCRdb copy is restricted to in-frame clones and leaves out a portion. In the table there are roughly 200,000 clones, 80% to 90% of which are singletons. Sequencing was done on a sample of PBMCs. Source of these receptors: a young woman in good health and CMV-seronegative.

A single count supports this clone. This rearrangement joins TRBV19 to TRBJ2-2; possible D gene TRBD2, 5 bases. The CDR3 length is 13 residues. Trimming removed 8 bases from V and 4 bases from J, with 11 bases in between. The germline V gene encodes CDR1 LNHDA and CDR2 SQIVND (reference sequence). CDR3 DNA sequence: TGTGCCAGTCATCCCGCGGGCACCGGGGAGCTGTTTTTT. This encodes CASHPAGTGELFF.

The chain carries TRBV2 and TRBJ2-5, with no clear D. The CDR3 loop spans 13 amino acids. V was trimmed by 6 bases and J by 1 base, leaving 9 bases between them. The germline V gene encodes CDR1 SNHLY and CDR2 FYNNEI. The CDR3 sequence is CASRRVSQETQYF. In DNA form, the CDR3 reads TGTGCCAGCAGACGGGTCAGCCAAGAGACCCAGTACTTC.

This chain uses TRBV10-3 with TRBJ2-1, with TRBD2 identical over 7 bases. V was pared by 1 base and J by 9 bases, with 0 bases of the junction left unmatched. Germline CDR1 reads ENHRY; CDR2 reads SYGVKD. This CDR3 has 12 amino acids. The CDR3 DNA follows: TGTGCCATCAGTGAGTGGGGGGGTGAGCAGTTCTTC. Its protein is CAISEWGGEQFF.

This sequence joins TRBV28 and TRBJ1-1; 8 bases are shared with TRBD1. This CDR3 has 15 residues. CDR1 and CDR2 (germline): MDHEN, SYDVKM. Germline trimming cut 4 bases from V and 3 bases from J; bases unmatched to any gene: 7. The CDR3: CASSSPGGVDTEAFF. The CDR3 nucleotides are TGTGCCAGCAGTTCGCCAGGGGGCGTCGACACTGAAGCTTTCTTT.

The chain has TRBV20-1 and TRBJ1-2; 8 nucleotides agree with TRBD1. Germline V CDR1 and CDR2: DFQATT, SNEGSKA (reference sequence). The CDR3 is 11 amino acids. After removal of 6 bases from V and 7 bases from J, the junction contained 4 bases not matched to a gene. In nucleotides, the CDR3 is TGCAGTGCCCGACAGGGGATTGGCTACACCTTC. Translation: CSARQGIGYTF.

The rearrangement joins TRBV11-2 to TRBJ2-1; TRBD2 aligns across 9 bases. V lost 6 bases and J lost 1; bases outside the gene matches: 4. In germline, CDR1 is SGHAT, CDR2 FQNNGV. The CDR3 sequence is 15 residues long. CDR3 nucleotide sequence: TGTGCCAGCAGTCGACTAGCGGAGTCCTACAATGAGCAGTTCTTC. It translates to CASSRLAESYNEQFF.

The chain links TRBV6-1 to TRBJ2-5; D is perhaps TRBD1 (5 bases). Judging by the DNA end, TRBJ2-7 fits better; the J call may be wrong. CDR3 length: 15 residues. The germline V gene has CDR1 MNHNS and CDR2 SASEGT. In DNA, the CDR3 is TGTGCCAGCAGTGAAGGAGGACACGACGCCTACGAGCAGTACTTC. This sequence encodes CASSEGGHDAYEQYF.

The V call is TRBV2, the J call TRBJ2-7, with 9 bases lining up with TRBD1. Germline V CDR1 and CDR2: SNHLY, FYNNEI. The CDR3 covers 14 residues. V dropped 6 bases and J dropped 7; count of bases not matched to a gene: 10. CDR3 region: CASRPTGQGREQYF. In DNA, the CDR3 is TGTGCCAGCAGACCTACGGGACAGGGCCGGGAGCAGTACTTC.

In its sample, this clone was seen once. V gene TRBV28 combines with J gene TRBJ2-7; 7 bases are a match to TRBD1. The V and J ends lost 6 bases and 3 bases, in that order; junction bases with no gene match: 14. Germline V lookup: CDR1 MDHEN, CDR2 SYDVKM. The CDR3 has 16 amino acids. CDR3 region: CASSRKTGLLLYEQYF. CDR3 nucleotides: TGTGCCAGCAGCCGCAAGACAGGGCTCCTTCTCTACGAGCAGTACTTC.

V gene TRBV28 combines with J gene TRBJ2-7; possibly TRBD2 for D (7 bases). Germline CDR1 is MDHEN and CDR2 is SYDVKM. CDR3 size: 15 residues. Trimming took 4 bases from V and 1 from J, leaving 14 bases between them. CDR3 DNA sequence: TGTGCCAGCAGTTGGGGGGGGCGTTCGTCCTACGAGCAGTACTTC. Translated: CASSWGGRSSYEQYF.

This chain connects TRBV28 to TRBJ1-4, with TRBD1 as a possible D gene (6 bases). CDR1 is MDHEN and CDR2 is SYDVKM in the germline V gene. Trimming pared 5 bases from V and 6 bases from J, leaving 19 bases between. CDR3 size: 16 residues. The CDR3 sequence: CASSPTTGPEDEKLFF. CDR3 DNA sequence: TGTGCCAGCAGTCCTACGACAGGACCCGAGGATGAAAAACTGTTTTTT.

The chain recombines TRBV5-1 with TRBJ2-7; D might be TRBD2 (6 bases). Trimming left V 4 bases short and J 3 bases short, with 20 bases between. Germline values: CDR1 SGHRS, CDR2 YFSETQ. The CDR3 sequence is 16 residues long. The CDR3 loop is CASSPGGGAHIYEQYF. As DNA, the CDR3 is TGCGCCAGCAGCCCTGGTGGAGGGGCTCATATCTACGAGCAGTACTTC. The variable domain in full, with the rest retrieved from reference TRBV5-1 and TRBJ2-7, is KAGVTQTPRYLIKTRGQQVTLSCSPISGHRSVSWYQQTPGQGLQFLFEYFSETQRNKGNFPGRFSGRQFSNSRSEMNVSTLELGDSALYLCASSPGGGAHIYEQYFGPGTRLTVT.

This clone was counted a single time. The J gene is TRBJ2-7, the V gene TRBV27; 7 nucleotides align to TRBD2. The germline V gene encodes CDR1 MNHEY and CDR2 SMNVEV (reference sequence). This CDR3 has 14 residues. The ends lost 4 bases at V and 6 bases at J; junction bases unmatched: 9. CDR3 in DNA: TGTGCCAGCAGTTCCCTGGGGGGGGTGGGCGAGCAGTACTTC. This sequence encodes CASSSLGGVGEQYF.

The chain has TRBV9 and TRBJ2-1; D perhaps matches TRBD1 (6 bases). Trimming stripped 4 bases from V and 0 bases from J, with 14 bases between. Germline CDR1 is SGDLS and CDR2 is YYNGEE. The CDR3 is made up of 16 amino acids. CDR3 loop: CASSTQGIGSYNEQFF. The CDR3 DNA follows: TGTGCCAGCAGCACACAGGGCATAGGCTCCTACAATGAGCAGTTCTTC.

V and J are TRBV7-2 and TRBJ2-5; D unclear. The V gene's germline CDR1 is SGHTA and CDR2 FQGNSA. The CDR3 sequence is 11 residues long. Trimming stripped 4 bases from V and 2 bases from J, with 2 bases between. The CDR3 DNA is TGTGCCAGCAGCTCACAAGAGACCCAGTACTTC. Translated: CASSSQETQYF.

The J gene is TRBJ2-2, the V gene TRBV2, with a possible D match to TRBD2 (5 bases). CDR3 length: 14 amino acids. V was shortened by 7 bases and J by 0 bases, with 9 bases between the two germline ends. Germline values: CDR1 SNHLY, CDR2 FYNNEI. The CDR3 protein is CASTRTPNTGELFF. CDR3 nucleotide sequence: TGTGCCAGCACCAGGACTCCGAACACCGGGGAGCTGTTTTTT. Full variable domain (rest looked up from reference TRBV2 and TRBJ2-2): EPEVTQTPSHQVTQMGQEVILRCVPISNHLYFYWYRQILGQKVEFLVSFYNNEISEKSEIFDDQFSVERPDGSNFTLKIRSTKLEDSAMYFCASTRTPNTGELFFGEGSRLTVL.

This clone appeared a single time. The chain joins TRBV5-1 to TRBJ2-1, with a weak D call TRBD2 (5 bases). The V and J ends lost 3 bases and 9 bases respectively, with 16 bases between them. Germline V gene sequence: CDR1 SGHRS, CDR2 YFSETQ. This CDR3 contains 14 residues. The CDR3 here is CASSYLAREGEQFF. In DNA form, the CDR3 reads TGCGCCAGCAGCTATTTAGCCCGGGAAGGTGAGCAGTTCTTC. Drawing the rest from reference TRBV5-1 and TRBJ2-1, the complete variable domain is KAGVTQTPRYLIKTRGQQVTLSCSPISGHRSVSWYQQTPGQGLQFLFEYFSETQRNKGNFPGRFSGRQFSNSRSEMNVSTLELGDSALYLCASSYLAREGEQFFGPGTRLTVL.

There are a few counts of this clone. CDR3 in amino acids: CASSRQESSYNEQFF. In DNA form, the CDR3 reads TGTGCCAGCAGCCGACAGGAGAGCTCCTACAATGAGCAGTTCTTC. The chain employs TRBV5-5 and TRBJ2-1, with D perhaps TRBD1 (6 bases). The CDR3 spans 15 residues. V was shortened by 4 bases and J by 0 bases, with 11 bases between the two germline ends. CDR1 is SGHKS and CDR2 is YYEKEE in the germline V gene (reference sequence).

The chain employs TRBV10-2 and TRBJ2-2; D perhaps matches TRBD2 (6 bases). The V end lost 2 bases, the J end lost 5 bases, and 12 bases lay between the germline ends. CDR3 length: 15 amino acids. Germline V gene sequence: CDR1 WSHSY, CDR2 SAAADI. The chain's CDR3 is CASSEGGSWTGELFF. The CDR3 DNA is TGCGCCAGCAGTGAGGGGGGGAGTTGGACCGGGGAGCTGTTTTTT.

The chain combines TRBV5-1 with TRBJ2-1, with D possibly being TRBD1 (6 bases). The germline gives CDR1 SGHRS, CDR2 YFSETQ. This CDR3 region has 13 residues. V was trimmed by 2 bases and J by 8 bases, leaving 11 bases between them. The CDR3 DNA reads TGCGCCAGCAGCTTTGGGGACAAATATGAGCAGTTCTTC. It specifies CASSFGDKYEQFF.

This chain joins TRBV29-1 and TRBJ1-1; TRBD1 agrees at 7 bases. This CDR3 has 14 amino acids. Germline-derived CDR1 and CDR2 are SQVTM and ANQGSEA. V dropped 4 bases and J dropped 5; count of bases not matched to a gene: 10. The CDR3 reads CSVVPGGYGTEAFF. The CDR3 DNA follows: TGCAGCGTTGTCCCAGGGGGTTATGGAACTGAAGCTTTCTTT.

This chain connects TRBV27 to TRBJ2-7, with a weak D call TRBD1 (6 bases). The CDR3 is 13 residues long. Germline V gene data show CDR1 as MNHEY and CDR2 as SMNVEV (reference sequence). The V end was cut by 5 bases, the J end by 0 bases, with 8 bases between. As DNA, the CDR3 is TGTGCCAGCAGTCTGGACAGCTCCTACGAGCAGTACTTC. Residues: CASSLDSSYEQYF.

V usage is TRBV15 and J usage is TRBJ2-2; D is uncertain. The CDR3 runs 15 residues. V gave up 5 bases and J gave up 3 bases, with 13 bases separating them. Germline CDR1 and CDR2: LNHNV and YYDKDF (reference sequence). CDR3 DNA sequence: TGTGCCACCAGCCCGTTAAGGAGTTACACCGGGGAGCTGTTTTTT. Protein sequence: CATSPLRSYTGELFF. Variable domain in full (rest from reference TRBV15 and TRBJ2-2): DAMVIQNPRYQVTQFGKPVTLSCSQTLNHNVMYWYQQKSSQAPKLLFHYYDKDFNNEADTPDNFQSRRPNTSFCFLDIRSPGLGDTAMYLCATSPLRSYTGELFFGEGSRLTVL.

The CDR3 bases are TGTGCCAGTAGTATTGGCAGTAACTATGGCTACACCTTC. Protein sequence: CASSIGSNYGYTF. The J gene is TRBJ1-2, the V gene TRBV19; D gene uncertain. The CDR3 is 13 amino acids. Germline V CDR1 and CDR2: LNHDA, SQIVND (reference sequence). Trimming stripped 3 bases from V and 1 base from J, with 6 bases between.

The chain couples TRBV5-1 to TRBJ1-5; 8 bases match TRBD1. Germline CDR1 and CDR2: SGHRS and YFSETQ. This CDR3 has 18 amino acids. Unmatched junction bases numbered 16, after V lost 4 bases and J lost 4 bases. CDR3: CASSTGQSGTGDNQPQHF. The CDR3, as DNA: TGCGCCAGCAGCACCGGTCAGTCTGGGACAGGAGATAATCAGCCCCAGCATTTT.

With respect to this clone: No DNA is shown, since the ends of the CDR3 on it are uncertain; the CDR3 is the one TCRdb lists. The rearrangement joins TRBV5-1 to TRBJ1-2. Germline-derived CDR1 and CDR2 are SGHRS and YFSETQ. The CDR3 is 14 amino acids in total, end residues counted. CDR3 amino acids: CASSFWPRGGGYTF.

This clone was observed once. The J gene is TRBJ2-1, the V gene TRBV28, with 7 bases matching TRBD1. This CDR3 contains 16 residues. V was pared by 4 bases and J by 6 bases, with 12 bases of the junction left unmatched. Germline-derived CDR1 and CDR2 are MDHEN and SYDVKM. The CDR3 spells CASSSSPGQLFNEQFF. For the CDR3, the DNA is TGTGCCAGCAGTTCCTCTCCGGGACAGCTTTTCAATGAGCAGTTCTTC.

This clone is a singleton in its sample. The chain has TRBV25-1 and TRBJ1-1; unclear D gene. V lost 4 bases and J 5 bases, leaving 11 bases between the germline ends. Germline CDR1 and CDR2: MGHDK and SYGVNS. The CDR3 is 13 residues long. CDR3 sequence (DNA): TGTGCCAGCAGTGGCCAGGTGACGACTGAAGCTTTCTTT. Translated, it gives CASSGQVTTEAFF.

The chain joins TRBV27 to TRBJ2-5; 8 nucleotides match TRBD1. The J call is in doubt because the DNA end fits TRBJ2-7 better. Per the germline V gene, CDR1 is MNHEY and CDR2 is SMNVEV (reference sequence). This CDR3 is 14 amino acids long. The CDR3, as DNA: TGTGCCAGCAGTCGGGACAGGACTTTCTACGAGCAGTACTTC. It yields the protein CASSRDRTFYEQYF.

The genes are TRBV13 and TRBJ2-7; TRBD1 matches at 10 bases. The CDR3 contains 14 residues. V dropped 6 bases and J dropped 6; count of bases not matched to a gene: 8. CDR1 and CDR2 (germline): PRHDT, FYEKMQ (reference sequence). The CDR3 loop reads CASRIRDRGFEQYF. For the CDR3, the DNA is TGTGCCAGCAGAATCCGGGACAGGGGCTTCGAGCAGTACTTC.